This is a list of T cell receptor beta chains from one sample in a study of T cell repertoires in cytomegalovirus infection. Each CDR3 protein gets one entry after TCRdb re-called the reads with MiXCR. The sample shows around 300,000 distinct CDR3 sequences, more than 9% of them seen only once. What was sequenced was PBMCs. These receptors originate from a human donor in good health (CMV status not recorded). Some clones in this sample may be carry-over from other donors' samples. The CDR3 runs from the conserved cysteine through the conserved F or W. The D gene is left open where the match is weak. Size tells how often a clone was seen (once, few, many) or the class of an expanded clone, and some rows leave it out.

j_call	d_call	clone_size	v_call	cdr3_length	cdr3_nt	cdr3_aa
TRBJ2-7	.	.	TRBV28	13	TGTGCCAGCAGTTTATACATCTCCTACGAGCAGTACTTC	CASSLYISYEQYF
TRBJ1-1	.	.	TRBV5-1	14	TGCGCCAGCAGCTTGGCCGATGCGAACACTGAAGCTTTCTTT	CASSLADANTEAFF
TRBJ2-3	.	many	TRBV7-3	15	TGTGCCAGCAGCTTGACGGGGTCTAGCACAGATACGCAGTATTTT	CASSLTGSSTDTQYF
TRBJ1-4	.	few	TRBV20-1	12	TGCAGTGGTACGGCGCCAGATGAAAAACTGTTTTTT	CSGTAPDEKLFF
TRBJ1-1	.	few	TRBV6-5	14	TGTGCCAGCAGTCGTCCCCATCCGAACACTGAAGCTTTCTTT	CASSRPHPNTEAFF
TRBJ2-1	TRBD2	.	TRBV2	15	TGTGCCAGCAGTGAGCCTAGCGGGAGTGGATATGAGCAGTTCTTC	CASSEPSGSGYEQFF
TRBJ1-6	.	few	TRBV27	16	TGTGCCAGCAGGTCCCTCGGGACGCCGAATAATTCACCCCTCCACTTT	CASRSLGTPNNSPLHF
TRBJ1-6	TRBD1	many	TRBV4-3	15	TGCGCCAGCAGCCAAGATTACAGGGGACATTCACCCCTCCACTTT	CASSQDYRGHSPLHF
TRBJ2-3	.	many	TRBV28	14	TGTGCCAGCAGTTCGGGCGCCGCTGGAGATACGCAGTATTTT	CASSSGAAGDTQYF
TRBJ1-2	.	many	TRBV7-2	15	TGTGCCAGCAGCTCTAGAGGCGGAGGGGCGGGGGGCTACACCTTC	CASSSRGGGAGGYTF
TRBJ1-1	.	.	TRBV9	15	TGTGCCAGCAGCGCCCTTGGGTATTCGAACACTGAAGCTTTCTTT	CASSALGYSNTEAFF
TRBJ2-2	.	many	TRBV12-3/TRBV12-4	14	TGTGCCAGCCTCCGGGGACAGAACACCGGGGAGCTGTTTTTT	CASLRGQNTGELFF
TRBJ1-2	.	few	TRBV20-1	13	TGCAGTGCTAGTCTGGGTTTGGTCTATGGCTACACCTTC	CSASLGLVYGYTF
TRBJ2-1	TRBD2	.	TRBV19	13	TGTGCCAGTAGTATCGACGGGGGGAATGAGCAGTTCTTC	CASSIDGGNEQFF
TRBJ2-5	TRBD1	many	TRBV6-2/TRBV6-3	18	TGTGCCAGCAGTTACACGGTGAACGATAACAGGGGGACGGAGACCCAGTACTTC	CASSYTVNDNRGTETQYF
TRBJ2-6	.	many	TRBV2	18	TGTGCCAGCAGCCTGTTGGGCCTTTTAGGCTCTGGGGCCAACGTCCTGACTTTC	CASSLLGLLGSGANVLTF
TRBJ2-7	.	few	TRBV6-2/TRBV6-3	11	TGTGCCAGCAGGGACTTACTCGAGCAGTACTTC	CASRDLLEQYF
TRBJ2-2	TRBD1	many	TRBV7-2	16	TGTGCCAGCAGCTTAGCGAGGACAGGGGGCGTCGGGGAGCTGTTTTTT	CASSLARTGGVGELFF
TRBJ1-2	.	many	TRBV6-1	16	TGTGCCAGCAGTGAAGCGAGACAGCCAGCTAACTATGGCTACACCTTC	CASSEARQPANYGYTF
TRBJ2-3	.	many	TRBV7-2	14	TGTGCCAGCAGCTCCTGGGGGGATTCAGATACGCAGTATTTT	CASSSWGDSDTQYF
TRBJ1-6	.	many	TRBV7-8	13	TGTGCCAGCAGCTTAAGGCCTGGGTCACCCCTCCACTTT	CASSLRPGSPLHF
TRBJ2-2	.	few	TRBV7-2	14	TGTGCCAGCAGGTCAGGGGCGTACACCGGGGAGCTGTTTTTT	CASRSGAYTGELFF
TRBJ1-2	.	.	TRBV12-3/TRBV12-4	14	TGTGCCAGCAGTTCGGGATTAACGGGTCATGGCTACACCTTC	CASSSGLTGHGYTF
TRBJ1-1	.	.	TRBV7-2	14	TGTGCCAGCAGCTTATATGGAGGGGAGACTGAAGCTTTCTTT	CASSLYGGETEAFF
TRBJ2-3	.	many	TRBV20-1	13	TGCAGTGCTAGCTCCATTGGCGCAAAGGAGCAGTATTTT	CSASSIGAKEQYF
TRBJ2-3	TRBD2	.	TRBV28	16	TGTGCCAGCAGTATTATCAGCGGGAGGACCACAGATACGCAGTATTTT	CASSIISGRTTDTQYF
TRBJ2-7	.	.	TRBV27	13	TGTGCCAGCAGTTTTGACAGGAAATACGAGCAGTACTTC	CASSFDRKYEQYF
TRBJ1-5	TRBD1	many	TRBV12-3/TRBV12-4	14	TGTGCCAGCCAGGGGGGCCGGCGCAATCAGCCCCAGCATTTT	CASQGGRRNQPQHF
TRBJ2-6	TRBD1	many	TRBV12-5	20	TGTGCTAGTGGTTTGGTAATGACAGGGGGCCTCACCTCTGGGGCCAACGTCCTGACTTTC	CASGLVMTGGLTSGANVLTF
TRBJ2-7	.	.	TRBV20-1	16	TGCAGTGCTAGAGTTGATCGGGACACATATTTCTACGAGCAGTACTTC	CSARVDRDTYFYEQYF
TRBJ1-1	TRBD1	many	TRBV7-2	14	TGTGCCAGCAGCCAGACAGGGCTGAACACTGAAGCTTTCTTT	CASSQTGLNTEAFF
TRBJ1-2	TRBD1	many	TRBV27	18	TGTGCCAGCAGTTTACGGGGACAGGGCTTAAGTTTAAGCTATGGCTACACCTTC	CASSLRGQGLSLSYGYTF
TRBJ2-5	.	many	TRBV7-6	16	TGTGCCAGCAGCTTAGCGGACAGTGTGGGGGAAGAGACCCAGTACTTC	CASSLADSVGEETQYF
TRBJ1-5	.	.	TRBV7-8	13	TGTGCCAGCAGCTTAGGACTGGATCAGCCCCAGCATTTT	CASSLGLDQPQHF
TRBJ1-4	.	many	TRBV7-9	15	TGTGCCAGCAGCTTCACCGGGGGGGCATTGGAAAAACTGTTTTTT	CASSFTGGALEKLFF
TRBJ2-7	TRBD2	few	TRBV27	14	TGTGCCAGCAGGACTAGCGCCATCCTCTACGAGCAGTACTTC	CASRTSAILYEQYF
TRBJ2-5	.	.	TRBV10-3	13	TGTGCCATCAGTGCGGCCCCCACCGGGACCCAGTACTTC	CAISAAPTGTQYF
TRBJ2-7	TRBD2	many	TRBV4-2	18	TGTGCCAGCAGCCAGCTGTCCGGGACTAGCTCCAGCTCCTACGAGCAGTACTTC	CASSQLSGTSSSSYEQYF
TRBJ2-2	.	few	TRBV5-1	17	TGCGCCAGCAGCAATCGCCCCGGGACCGAGAACACCGGGGAGCTGTTTTTT	CASSNRPGTENTGELFF
TRBJ2-5	.	many	TRBV4-3	15	TGCGCCAGCAGCCAAGATATCCCGTCGATGGCGACCCAGTACTTC	CASSQDIPSMATQYF
TRBJ2-4	.	many	TRBV6-2/TRBV6-3	17	TGTGCCAGCAGTTCGAACAGGGGCGGGGGTGCCAAAAACATTCAGTACTTC	CASSSNRGGGAKNIQYF
TRBJ1-3	.	.	TRBV28	14	TGTGCCAGCAACGCCGGGGGAGCTGGAAACACCATATATTTT	CASNAGGAGNTIYF
TRBJ2-3	TRBD1	many	TRBV6-2/TRBV6-3	15	TGTGCCAGCAGTCCGGGACAGTCTAGCACAGATACGCAGTATTTT	CASSPGQSSTDTQYF
TRBJ1-2	TRBD1	.	TRBV3-1	18	TGTGCCAGCAGCCAAGGAAGACAGGGAAAGAGTGGGGGCTATGGCTACACCTTC	CASSQGRQGKSGGYGYTF
TRBJ1-1	TRBD1	few	TRBV28	15	TGTGCCAGCAGTTTCCTCAGGGGGAAAGGCACTGAAGCTTTCTTT	CASSFLRGKGTEAFF
TRBJ2-5	TRBD2	.	TRBV12-3/TRBV12-4	15	TGTGCCAGCAGTTTTAGCGGGACGACCCAAGAGACCCAGTACTTC	CASSFSGTTQETQYF
TRBJ2-1	.	few	TRBV4-2	17	TGTGCCAGCAGCCAAGCGTCGGAAACGGTCCTCTACAATGAGCAGTTCTTC	CASSQASETVLYNEQFF
TRBJ2-1	.	few	TRBV27	14	TGTGCCAGCAGTTGGAGACCCTCGCAGCTAGAGCAGTTCTTC	CASSWRPSQLEQFF
TRBJ2-6	.	few	TRBV5-4	18	TGTGCCAGCAGATCCGCTATGGCGGGATCCTCTGGGGCCAACGTCCTGACTTTC	CASRSAMAGSSGANVLTF
TRBJ1-1	.	many	TRBV12-3/TRBV12-4	14	TGTGCCAGCAGCGGACAGAGCATGAACACTGAAGCTTTCTTT	CASSGQSMNTEAFF
TRBJ2-3	TRBD1	many	TRBV7-8	15	TGTGCCAGCAGCTCCGGACAGGGAGGCACAGATACGCAGTATTTT	CASSSGQGGTDTQYF
TRBJ1-5	TRBD1	few	TRBV20-1	14	TGCAGTGCTTCCAGCCGGGACAGGAATCAGCCCCAGCATTTT	CSASSRDRNQPQHF